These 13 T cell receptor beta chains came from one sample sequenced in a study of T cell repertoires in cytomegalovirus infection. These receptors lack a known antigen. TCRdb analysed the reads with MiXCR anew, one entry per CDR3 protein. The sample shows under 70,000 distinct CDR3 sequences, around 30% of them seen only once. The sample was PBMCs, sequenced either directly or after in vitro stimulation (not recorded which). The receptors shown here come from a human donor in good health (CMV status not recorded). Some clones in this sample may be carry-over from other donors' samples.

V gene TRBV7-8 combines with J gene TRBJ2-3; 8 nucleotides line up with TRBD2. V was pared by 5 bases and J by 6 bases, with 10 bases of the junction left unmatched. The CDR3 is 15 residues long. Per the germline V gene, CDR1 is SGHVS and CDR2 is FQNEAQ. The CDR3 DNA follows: TGTGCCAGCAGCCCCCGGGGGGGGGCGGCGGATACGCAGTATTTT. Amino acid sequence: CASSPRGGAADTQYF.

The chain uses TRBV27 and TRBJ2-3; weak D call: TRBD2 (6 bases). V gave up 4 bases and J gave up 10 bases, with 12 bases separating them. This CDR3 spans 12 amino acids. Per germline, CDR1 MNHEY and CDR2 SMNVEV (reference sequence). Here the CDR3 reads CASSSLAEAQYF. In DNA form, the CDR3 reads TGTGCCAGCAGTTCCTTAGCGGAGGCGCAGTATTTT.

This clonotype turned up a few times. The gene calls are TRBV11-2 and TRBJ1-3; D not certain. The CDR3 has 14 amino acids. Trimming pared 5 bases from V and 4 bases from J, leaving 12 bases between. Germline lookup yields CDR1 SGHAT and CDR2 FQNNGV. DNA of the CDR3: TGTGCCAGCAGCGGAACCCGGCCCGGAAACACCATATATTTT. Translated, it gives CASSGTRPGNTIYF.

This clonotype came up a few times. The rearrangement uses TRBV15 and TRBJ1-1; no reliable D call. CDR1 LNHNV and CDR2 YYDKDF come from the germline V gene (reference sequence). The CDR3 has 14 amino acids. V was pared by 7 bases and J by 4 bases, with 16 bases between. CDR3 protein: CATTHRERGTEAFF. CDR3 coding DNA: TGTGCCACCACCCATCGGGAGCGGGGCACTGAAGCTTTCTTT.

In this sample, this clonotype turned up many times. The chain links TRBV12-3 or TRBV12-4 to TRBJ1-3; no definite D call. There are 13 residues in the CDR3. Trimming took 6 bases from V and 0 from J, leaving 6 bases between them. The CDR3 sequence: CASSWGSGNTIYF. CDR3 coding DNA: TGTGCCAGCAGCTGGGGCTCTGGAAACACCATATATTTT.

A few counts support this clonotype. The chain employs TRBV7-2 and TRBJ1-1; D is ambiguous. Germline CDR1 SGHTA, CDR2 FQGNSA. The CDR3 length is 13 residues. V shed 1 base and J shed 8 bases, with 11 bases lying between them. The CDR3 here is CASSLEAETEAFF. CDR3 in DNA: TGTGCCAGCAGCTTAGAGGCAGAAACAGAAGCTTTCTTT.

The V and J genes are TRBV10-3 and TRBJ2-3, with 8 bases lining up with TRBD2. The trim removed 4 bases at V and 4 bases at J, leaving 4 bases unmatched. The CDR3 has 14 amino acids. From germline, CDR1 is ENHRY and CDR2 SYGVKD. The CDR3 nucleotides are TGTGCCATCAGTGGGGGCGGGGGGTCAGATACGCAGTATTTT. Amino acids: CAISGGGGSDTQYF.

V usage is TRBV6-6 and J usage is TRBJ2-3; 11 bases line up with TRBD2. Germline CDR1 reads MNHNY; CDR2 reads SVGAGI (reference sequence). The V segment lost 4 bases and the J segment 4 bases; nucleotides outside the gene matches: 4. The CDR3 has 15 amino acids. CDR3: CASSLAGGHSDTQYF. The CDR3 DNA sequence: TGTGCCAGCAGTTTAGCGGGGGGGCACTCAGATACGCAGTATTTT.

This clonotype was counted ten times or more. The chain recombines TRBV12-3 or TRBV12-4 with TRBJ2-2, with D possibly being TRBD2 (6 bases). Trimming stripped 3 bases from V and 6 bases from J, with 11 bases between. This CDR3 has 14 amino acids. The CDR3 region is CASSFGGWSGELFF. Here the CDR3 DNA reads TGTGCCAGCAGTTTCGGGGGTTGGTCCGGGGAGCTGTTTTTT.

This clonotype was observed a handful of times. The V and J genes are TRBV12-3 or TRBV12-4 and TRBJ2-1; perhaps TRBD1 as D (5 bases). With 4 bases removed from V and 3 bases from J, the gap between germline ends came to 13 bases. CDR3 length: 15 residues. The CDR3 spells CASSSTEYFYNEQFF. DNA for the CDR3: TGTGCCAGCAGTTCGACAGAGTATTTCTACAATGAGCAGTTCTTC.

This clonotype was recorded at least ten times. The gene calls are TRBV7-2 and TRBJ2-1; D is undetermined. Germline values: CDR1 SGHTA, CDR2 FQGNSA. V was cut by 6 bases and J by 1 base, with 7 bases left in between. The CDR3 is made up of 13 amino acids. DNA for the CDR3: TGTGCCAGCAGTCGAAGGTCCTACAATGAGCAGTTCTTC. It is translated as CASSRRSYNEQFF.

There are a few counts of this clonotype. The chain's CDR3 is CASRTGGPYNEQFF. The CDR3 DNA sequence: TGTGCCAGCAGGACAGGGGGACCCTACAATGAGCAGTTCTTC. This chain connects TRBV12-3 or TRBV12-4 to TRBJ2-1; 9 bases align to TRBD1. With V trimmed by 6 bases and J by 2 bases, 2 bases remained unmatched. The length of the CDR3 is 14 residues.

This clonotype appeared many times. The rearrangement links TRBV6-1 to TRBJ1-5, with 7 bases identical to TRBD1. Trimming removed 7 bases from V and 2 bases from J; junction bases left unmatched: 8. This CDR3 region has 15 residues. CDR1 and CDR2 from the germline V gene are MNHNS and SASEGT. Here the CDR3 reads CASNPTGFGNQPQHF. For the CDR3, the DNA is TGTGCCAGCAATCCGACAGGGTTTGGCAATCAGCCCCAGCATTTT.